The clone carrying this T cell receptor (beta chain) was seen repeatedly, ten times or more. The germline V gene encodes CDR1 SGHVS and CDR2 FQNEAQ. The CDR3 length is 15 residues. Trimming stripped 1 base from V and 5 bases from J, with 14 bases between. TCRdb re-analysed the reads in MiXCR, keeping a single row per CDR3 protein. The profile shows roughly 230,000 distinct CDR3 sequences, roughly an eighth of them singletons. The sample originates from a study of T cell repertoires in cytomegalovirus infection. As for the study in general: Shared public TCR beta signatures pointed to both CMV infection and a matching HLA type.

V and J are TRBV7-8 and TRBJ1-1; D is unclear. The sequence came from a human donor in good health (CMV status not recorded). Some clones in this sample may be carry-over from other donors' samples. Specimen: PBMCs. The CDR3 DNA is TGTGCCAGCAGCTTAGAGGGAAGAGGAAGAACTGAAGCTTTCTTT. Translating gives CASSLEGRGRTEAFF.